This record covers a single TCR beta chain. The antigen remains undetermined. Each CDR3 protein gets one entry after TCRdb re-called the RT-PCR reads with MiXCR. Of around 580,000 distinct CDR3 sequences in the sample, approximately 12% were seen once. The entry originates in a study of response to subunit inactivated influenza vaccine. Findings and caveats of the study: The study's authors posited that every seasonal influenza vaccination enlists few new T cells.

CDR1 and CDR2 from the germline V gene are LGHNA and YSLEER. The length of the CDR3 is 15 residues. Trimming removed 2 bases from V and 7 bases from J; junction bases left unmatched: 4. The chain combines TRBV4-3 with TRBJ1-6; 8 nucleotides line up with TRBD1. The source is a middle-aged man who received an inactivated influenza vaccine. The specimen comprised PBMCs from blood, sampled on the day of vaccination. The CDR3 spells CASSQKTGVNSPLHF. In DNA, the CDR3 is TGCGCCAGCAGCCAAAAGACAGGGGTGAATTCACCCCTCCACTTT.